The rows below give T cell receptor beta chains drawn from one sample of a study of yellow fever vaccine responses in identical twins. TCRdb used MiXCR to reprocess the RT-PCR reads, holding one entry per CDR3 protein. This table has thousands of distinct CDR3 sequences, more than 70% appearing once. The sequencing used T cells from blood (PBMCs), unsorted or a sorted subset (not recorded which), collected before or after yellow fever vaccination (not recorded which). These receptors were taken from a woman aged 18 to 35 who received the yellow fever vaccine. Each CDR3 is given with its conserved first and last residue. D genes are given only for firm matches. Rows give clone size only sometimes, using once, few, many, or a class for an expanded clone.

j_call | v_call | clone_size | d_call | cdr3_length | cdr3_nt | cdr3_aa
TRBJ2-7 | TRBV15 | NA | NA | 14 | TGTGCCACCAGCAGAGGTGGGACCGACTACGAGCAGTACTTC | CATSRGGTDYEQYF
TRBJ2-7 | TRBV11-3 | NA | TRBD2 | 16 | TGTGCCAGCAGCATATCCGGGACTAGCGGATCCTACGAGCAGGACTTC | CASSISGTSGSYEQDF
TRBJ2-5 | TRBV11-3 | NA | NA | 11 | TGTGCCAGCAGCTTCGGGGAGACCCAGTACTTC | CASSFGETQYF
TRBJ2-1 | TRBV5-6 | NA | NA | 14 | TGTGCCAGCAGCTTCGGAGCTGGGTACAATGAGCAGTTCTTC | CASSFGAGYNEQFF
TRBJ1-6 | TRBV11-2 | few | NA | 16 | TGTGCCAGCAGCTCGGTTAGGGGCTCCTATAATTCACCCCTCCACTTT | CASSSVRGSYNSPLHF
TRBJ1-5 | TRBV19 | NA | TRBD1 | 15 | TGTGCCAGTAGCGATTGGACAGGGGTAGATCAGCCCCAGCATTTT | CASSDWTGVDQPQHF
TRBJ2-5 | TRBV9 | NA | TRBD2 | 15 | TGTGCCAGCAGCGTAGGACTAGCGGCGGGAGAGACCCAGTACTTC | CASSVGLAAGETQYF
TRBJ1-5 | TRBV18 | NA | NA | 14 | TGTGCCAGCTCAGCGACAGATAGCAATCAGCCCCAGCATTTT | CASSATDSNQPQHF
TRBJ2-7 | TRBV4-2 | NA | TRBD1 | 15 | TGTGCCAGCAGCCGCGAGACAGGGGCAGGCTACGAGCAGTACTTC | CASSRETGAGYEQYF
TRBJ2-3 | TRBV11-2 | NA | NA | 14 | TGTGCCAGCAGCTTACGGGGCCCCACAGATACGCAGTATTTT | CASSLRGPTDTQYF
TRBJ1-1 | TRBV6-2/TRBV6-3 | NA | NA | 13 | TGTGCCAGCAGTTACATACGGAACACTGAAGCTTTCTTT | CASSYIRNTEAFF
TRBJ2-5 | TRBV5-1 | NA | TRBD1 | 15 | TGCGCCAGCAGCTTGGCTGGGACAGAAAAAGAGACCCAGTACTTC | CASSLAGTEKETQYF
TRBJ2-7 | TRBV5-1 | NA | NA | 15 | TGCGCCAGCAGCTTGGCTCTATGGGACGGCTACGAGCAGTACTTC | CASSLALWDGYEQYF
TRBJ2-1 | TRBV7-9 | NA | NA | 12 | TGTGCCAGCAGCCCTAGGGTCTATGAGCAGTTCTTC | CASSPRVYEQFF
TRBJ2-5 | TRBV12-3/TRBV12-4 | NA | NA | 13 | TGTGCCAGCAGTTTACTCAGGGGAGAGACCCAGTACTTC | CASSLLRGETQYF